A selection of T cell receptor beta chains follows, all from one sample in a study of shared clonotypes between healthy human individuals. Produced via immunoSEQ multiplex PCR; TCRdb's table is partial and in-frame only. The sample lists about 2.4 million clones, roughly 93% seen once, with approximately 0.36% in the top ten. Sequenced: naive CD4+ T cells from PBMCs. The receptors here all came from a young man in good health. Some clones in this sample may be carry-over from other donors' samples. CDR3s include the opening cysteine and the closing phenylalanine or tryptophan. A D gene is named only where the DNA matches it firmly. The size of a clone is reported for some rows only, either as once, few or many, or as a class for expanded clones.

>TRBV5-5|TRBJ1-2|NA|NA
TGTGCCAGCAGCTATCCGGGGCCCGGCTATGGCTACACCTTC
CASSYPGPGYGYTF
>TRBV18|TRBJ2-7|NA|NA
TGTGCCAGCTCACGCGGCCACGAGCAGTACTTC
CASSRGHEQYF
>TRBV9|TRBJ2-5|NA|NA
TGTGCCAGCAGCGTAGCCGGAAATCAAGAGACCCAGTACTTC
CASSVAGNQETQYF
>TRBV7-2|TRBJ1-4|NA|NA
TGTGCCAGCAGTCTCCAGGGGACAACTAATGAAAAACTGTTTTTT
CASSLQGTTNEKLFF
>TRBV29-1|TRBJ2-5|TRBD2|NA
TGCAGCGTGGGGGGAGGGCAGGAGACCCAGTACTTC
CSVGGGQETQYF
>TRBV9|TRBJ2-7|TRBD2|once
TGTGCCAGCAGCGGTACTAGCGGGGTAACCTACGAGCAGTACTTC
CASSGTSGVTYEQYF
>TRBV6-1|TRBJ2-7|TRBD1|NA
TGTGCCAGCACTATTCGGACAGGGGCTTATTACGAGCAGTACTTC
CASTIRTGAYYEQYF
>TRBV28|TRBJ2-2|TRBD1|NA
TGTGCCAGCAGTGCCCTGGGACAGGGAGGAACCGGGGAGCTGTTTTTT
CASSALGQGGTGELFF
>TRBV7-2|TRBJ2-5|NA|NA
TGTGCCAGCAGTGACCGTGGGCAAGAGACCCAGTACTTC
CASSDRGQETQYF
>TRBV7-2|TRBJ2-7|TRBD1|NA
TGTGCCAGCAGCCCAAGGACAGGCTACGAGCAGTACTTC
CASSPRTGYEQYF
>TRBV5-4|TRBJ2-7|TRBD2|NA
TGTGCCAGCAGCTTGGTCCCAACTAGCGCCTACGAGCAGTACTTC
CASSLVPTSAYEQYF
>TRBV10-3|TRBJ1-1|NA|once
TGTGCCATCAGTGAGCGGGACGGGATGGGTGTCGAAGCTTTCTTT
CAISERDGMGVEAFF
>TRBV29-1|TRBJ1-1|NA|NA
TGCAGCGTTGGGTCGGGGGCACGGACTGAAGCTTTCTTT
CSVGSGARTEAFF
>TRBV7-9|TRBJ1-5|TRBD1|NA
TGTGCCAGCAGCTCCCAGGGGGATCAGCCCCAGCATTTT
CASSSQGDQPQHF
>TRBV30|TRBJ1-1|TRBD1|NA
TGTGCCAGAAGACAGGGGGTTGAAGCTTTCTTT
CARRQGVEAFF
>TRBV5-1|TRBJ2-1|NA|NA
TGCGCCAGCAGCTTGAATTCCGGGGCGGATGAGCAGTTCTTC
CASSLNSGADEQFF
>TRBV27|TRBJ2-5|NA|NA
TGTGCCAGCGGTTGGGAGACCCAGTACTTC
CASGWETQYF
>TRBV5-1|TRBJ2-5|NA|NA
TGCGCCAGCAGCTTGGGACCCCGGGAGACCCAGTACTTC
CASSLGPRETQYF
>TRBV28|TRBJ1-2|NA|NA
TGTGCCAGCAGTTCCTCGGCCCACCTTATTAACTATGGCTACACCTTC
CASSSSAHLINYGYTF
>TRBV27|TRBJ2-2|NA|few
TGTGCCAGCAGTTTATTTCCCCTTGGCGGGGAGCTGTTTTTT
CASSLFPLGGELFF
>TRBV5-1|TRBJ2-7|TRBD1|NA
TGCGCCAGCAGCTTCGGGGCCCTCGGACAGGGCTTTTACGAGCAGTACTTC
CASSFGALGQGFYEQYF
>TRBV5-1|TRBJ1-1|NA|NA
TGCGCCAGCAGCTTGGAAGGCCGAGGGAACACTGAAGCTTTCTTT
CASSLEGRGNTEAFF
>TRBV28|TRBJ2-7|NA|NA
TGTGCCAGCAGTTCCCCCGGCGGGTCCGGCGAGCAGTACTTC
CASSSPGGSGEQYF
>TRBV14|TRBJ1-1|NA|NA
TGTGCCAGCAGCCAAGATCGAGGGTGGGCGCGAGCTTTCTTT
CASSQDRGWARAFF
>TRBV19|TRBJ2-4|NA|NA
TGTGCCAGTAGTATGGACGGTAAAAACATTCAGTACTTC
CASSMDGKNIQYF
>TRBV5-1|TRBJ1-1|NA|NA
TGCGCCAGCAGCTTGATACCGGGGAACACTGAAGCTTTCTTT
CASSLIPGNTEAFF
>TRBV28|TRBJ1-1|TRBD1|NA
TGTGCCAGCAGTTTACCGGGACAGGGATTTCAGAACACTGAAGCTTTCTTT
CASSLPGQGFQNTEAFF
>TRBV28|TRBJ1-1|NA|NA
TGTGCCAGCAGTCCCCCCGGGCGGACTGAAGCTTTCTTT
CASSPPGRTEAFF
>TRBV19|TRBJ2-3|NA|NA
TGTGCCAGTAGTATAGCAGGGACACCCACAGATACGCAGTATTTT
CASSIAGTPTDTQYF
>TRBV21-1|TRBJ1-5|NA|NA
TGTGCCAGCAGCAATTGGCCAGGGGCCGTCAGTCAGCCCCAGCATTTT
CASSNWPGAVSQPQHF
>TRBV7-3|TRBJ2-2|NA|NA
TGTGCCAGCAGCTCTACCTCGGTCAACACCGGGGAGCTGTTTTTT
CASSSTSVNTGELFF
>TRBV27|TRBJ1-2|TRBD1|NA
TGTGCCAGCAAGCCTCTCGGACAGGGGCCGGCTGGCTACACCTTC
CASKPLGQGPAGYTF
>TRBV29-1|TRBJ1-2|NA|NA
TGCAGCGTTGAAGATCCCCGCAGGGGCGACTATGGCTACACCTTC
CSVEDPRRGDYGYTF
>TRBV15|TRBJ1-2|NA|NA
TGTGCCACCAGTACGGGGCAGACGAATGGCTACACCTTC
CATSTGQTNGYTF
>TRBV11-3|TRBJ1-3|NA|NA
TGTGCCAGCAGCCCTGACAGAAACACCATATATTTT
CASSPDRNTIYF
>TRBV5-1|TRBJ2-1|TRBD2|NA
TGCGCCAGCTCCCTCCCTAGCGGGCACAATGAGCAGTTCTTC
CASSLPSGHNEQFF
>TRBV29-1|TRBJ2-1|NA|NA
TGCAGCGTTGAAGATCGGCTTAATGAGCAGTTCTTC
CSVEDRLNEQFF
>TRBV7-2|TRBJ1-3|NA|NA
TGTGCCAGCAGCTTAGCCGACTCTGGAAACACCATATATTTT
CASSLADSGNTIYF
>TRBV19|TRBJ2-7|TRBD1|NA
TGTGCCAGTAGTAGAAAGACGGGACAGAGCTCCTACGAGCAGTACTTC
CASSRKTGQSSYEQYF
>TRBV7-9|TRBJ2-1|NA|NA
TGTGCCAGCAGCCCCTACTATGAGCAGTTCTTC
CASSPYYEQFF
>TRBV7-2|TRBJ1-3|TRBD1|NA
TGTGCCAGCAGCTTAGAGGGGACAGGGCTTAACACCATATATTTT
CASSLEGTGLNTIYF
>TRBV11-3|TRBJ2-1|TRBD2|few
TGTGCCAGCAGCTTAGCTAGCGGGAGGATGGGTGAGCAGTTCTTC
CASSLASGRMGEQFF
>TRBV11-2|TRBJ2-3|TRBD2|NA
TGTGCCAGCAGCTTAGGGTCTAGCGGAAGCACAGATACGCAGTATTTT
CASSLGSSGSTDTQYF
>TRBV10-1|TRBJ1-1|NA|NA
TGCGCCAGCAGCTCCGGGCCCAACACTGAAGCTTTCTTT
CASSSGPNTEAFF